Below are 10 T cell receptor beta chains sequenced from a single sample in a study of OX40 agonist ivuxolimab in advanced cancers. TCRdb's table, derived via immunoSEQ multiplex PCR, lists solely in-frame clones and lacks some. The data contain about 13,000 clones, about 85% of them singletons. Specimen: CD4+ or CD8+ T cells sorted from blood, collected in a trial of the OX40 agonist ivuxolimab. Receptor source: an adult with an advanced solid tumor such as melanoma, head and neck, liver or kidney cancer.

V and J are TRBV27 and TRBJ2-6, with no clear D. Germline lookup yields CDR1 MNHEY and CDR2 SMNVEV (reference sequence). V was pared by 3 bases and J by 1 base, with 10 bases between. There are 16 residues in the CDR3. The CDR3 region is CASSFVQPSGANVLTF. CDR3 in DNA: TGTGCCAGCAGTTTTGTACAGCCATCTGGGGCCAACGTCCTGACTTTC.

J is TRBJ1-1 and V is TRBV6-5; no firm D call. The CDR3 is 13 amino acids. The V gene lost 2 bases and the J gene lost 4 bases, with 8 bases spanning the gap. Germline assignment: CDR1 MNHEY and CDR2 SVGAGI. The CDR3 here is CASSYRESTEAFF. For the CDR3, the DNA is TGTGCCAGCAGTTACCGGGAGAGCACTGAAGCTTTCTTT.

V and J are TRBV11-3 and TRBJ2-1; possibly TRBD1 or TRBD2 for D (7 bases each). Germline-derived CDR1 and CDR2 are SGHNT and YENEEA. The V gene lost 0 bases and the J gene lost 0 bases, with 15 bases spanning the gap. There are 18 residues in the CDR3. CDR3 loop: CASSLDPGGGPSYNEQFF. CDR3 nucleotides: TGTGCCAGCAGCTTAGATCCAGGGGGAGGGCCCTCCTACAATGAGCAGTTCTTC.

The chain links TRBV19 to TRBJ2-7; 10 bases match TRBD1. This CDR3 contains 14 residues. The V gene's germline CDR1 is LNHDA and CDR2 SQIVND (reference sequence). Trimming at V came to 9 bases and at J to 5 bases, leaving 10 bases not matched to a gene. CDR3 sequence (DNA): TGTGCCAGCGCCCTCGGGACAGGGGTCCACGAGCAGTACTTC. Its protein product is CASALGTGVHEQYF.

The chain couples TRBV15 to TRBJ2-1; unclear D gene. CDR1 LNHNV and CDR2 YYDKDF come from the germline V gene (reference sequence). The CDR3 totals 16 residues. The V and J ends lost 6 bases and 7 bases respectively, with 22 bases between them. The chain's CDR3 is CATRDSHVLGFNEQFF. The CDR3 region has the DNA TGTGCCACCAGAGATTCCCACGTGTTAGGATTTAATGAGCAGTTCTTC.

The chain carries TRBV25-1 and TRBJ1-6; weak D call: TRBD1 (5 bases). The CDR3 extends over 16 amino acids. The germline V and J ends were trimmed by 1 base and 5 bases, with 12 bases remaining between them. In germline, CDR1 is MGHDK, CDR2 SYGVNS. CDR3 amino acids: CASSEFQGKDNSPLHF. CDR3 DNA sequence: TGTGCCAGCAGTGAATTCCAGGGAAAGGATAATTCACCCCTCCACTTT.

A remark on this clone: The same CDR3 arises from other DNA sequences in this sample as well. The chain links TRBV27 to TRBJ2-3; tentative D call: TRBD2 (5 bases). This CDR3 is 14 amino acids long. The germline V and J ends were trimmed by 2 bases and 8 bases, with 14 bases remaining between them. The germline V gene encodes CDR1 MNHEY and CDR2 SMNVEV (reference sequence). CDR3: CASSLAGVGATQYF. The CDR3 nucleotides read TGTGCCAGCAGTTTAGCCGGGGTTGGAGCTACGCAGTATTTT.

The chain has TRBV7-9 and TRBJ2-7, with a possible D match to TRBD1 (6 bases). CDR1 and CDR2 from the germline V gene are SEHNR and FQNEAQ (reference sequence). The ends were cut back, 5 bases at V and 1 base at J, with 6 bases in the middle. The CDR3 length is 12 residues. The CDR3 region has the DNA TGTGCCAGCAGCGGACAGTCCTACGAGCAGTACTTC. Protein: CASSGQSYEQYF.

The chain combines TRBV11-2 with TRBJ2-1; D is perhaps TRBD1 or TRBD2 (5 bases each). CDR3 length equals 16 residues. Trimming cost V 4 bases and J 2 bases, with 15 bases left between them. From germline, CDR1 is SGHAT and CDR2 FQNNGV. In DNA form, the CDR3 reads TGTGCCAGCAGCTCTGGTCAGGGAGCGCCCTACAATGAGCAGTTCTTC. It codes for CASSSGQGAPYNEQFF.

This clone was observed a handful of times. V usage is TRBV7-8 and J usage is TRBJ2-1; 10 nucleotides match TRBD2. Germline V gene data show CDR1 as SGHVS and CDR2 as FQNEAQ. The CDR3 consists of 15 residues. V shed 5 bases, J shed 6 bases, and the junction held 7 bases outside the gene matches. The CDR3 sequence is CASSPTASGGNEQFF. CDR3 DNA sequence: TGTGCCAGCAGCCCAACGGCTAGCGGGGGCAATGAGCAGTTCTTC.